This T cell receptor beta chain is from a study of T cells in Graves' hyperthyroidism and ophthalmopathy. Findings of the study overall: In the blood, most expanded thyroid clonotypes above 0.001 appeared as well.

The diagnostic basis comprised clinical symptoms, serum thyroxine and TRAb, thyroid ultrasound and orbital computed tomography. With respect to this clonotype: Its antigen is undetermined.

Germline CDR1 reads SQVTM; CDR2 reads ANQGSEA. V lost 7 bases, J lost 3 bases, and 19 bases lay in between. The CDR3 consists of 14 residues. Amplified TCR beta CDR3 regions came from RNA transcripts. An initial round of RT-PCR targeting the TCR CDR3 relied on the HTBI primer set. Using its own MiXCR run on the multiplex PCR reads, TCRdb lists one record per CDR3 protein. The sample contains approximately 500,000 distinct CDR3 sequences, roughly 46% of which appear only once. Source material: peripheral blood or thyroid tissue (not recorded which). The chain has TRBV29-1 and TRBJ2-7; D not certain. The source is a woman in her late teens or twenties with Graves' hyperthyroidism. CDR3 sequence reads: CSAVVLVALYEQYF. CDR3 DNA sequence: TGCAGCGCGGTCGTGCTAGTCGCTCTCTACGAGCAGTACTTC.